A selection of T cell receptor beta chains follows, all from one sample in a study of cytomegalovirus exposure and HLA in healthy donors. Assay: immunoSEQ multiplex PCR; the TCRdb copy retains only in-frame clones and omits some. The sample includes about 40,000 clones, roughly 82% of them seen just once. Sequenced material: PBMCs. These receptors originate from a young woman in good health and CMV-seropositive. CDR3s include the opening cysteine and the closing phenylalanine or tryptophan. Fields, in order: J gene, CDR3 length, clone size, D gene, V gene, CDR3 DNA, CDR3 protein. The D gene is left open where the match is weak. The size entry is marked missing in some rows and otherwise reads once, few, many or a size class.

TRBJ2-1,16,NA,TRBD2,TRBV9,TGTGCCAGCAGCGTAACTAGCGGGGGATCCTACAATGAGCAGTTCTTC,CASSVTSGGSYNEQFF
TRBJ2-5,15,NA,NA,TRBV9,TGTGCCAGCAGCGTAGGGGGGGGCCTGGGTGAGACCCAGTACTTC,CASSVGGGLGETQYF
TRBJ2-7,13,once,TRBD2,TRBV28,TGTGCCAGCAGGCCGGGAGGGGGGCACGAGCAGTACTTC,CASRPGGGHEQYF
TRBJ1-6,13,NA,TRBD1,TRBV27,TGTGCCAGCAGTTCAGGGGGTAATTCACCCCTCCACTTT,CASSSGGNSPLHF
TRBJ1-1,14,NA,NA,TRBV25-1,TGTGCCAGCACCCCGGGGGATATCTACACTGAAGCTTTCTTT,CASTPGDIYTEAFF
TRBJ1-2,11,NA,NA,TRBV29-1,TGCAGCGACCCAGGGTACTATGGCTACACCTTC,CSDPGYYGYTF
TRBJ2-3,14,NA,NA,TRBV19,TGTGCCAGTCGGTCCGGGACAACCCTGGATACGCAGTATTTT,CASRSGTTLDTQYF
TRBJ2-2,15,NA,TRBD2,TRBV9,TGTGCCAGCAGCGCTGGGAGGGGCCTCACCGGGGAGCTGTTTTTT,CASSAGRGLTGELFF
TRBJ2-6,18,few,NA,TRBV5-5,TGTGCCAGCAGCCCCGCCTTACAGGGTCTCTCTGGGGCCAACGTCCTGACTTTC,CASSPALQGLSGANVLTF
TRBJ2-7,16,NA,NA,TRBV7-2,TGTGCCAGCACCCCTCCCGAGGCCGGGACAATCTACGAGCAGTACTTC,CASTPPEAGTIYEQYF